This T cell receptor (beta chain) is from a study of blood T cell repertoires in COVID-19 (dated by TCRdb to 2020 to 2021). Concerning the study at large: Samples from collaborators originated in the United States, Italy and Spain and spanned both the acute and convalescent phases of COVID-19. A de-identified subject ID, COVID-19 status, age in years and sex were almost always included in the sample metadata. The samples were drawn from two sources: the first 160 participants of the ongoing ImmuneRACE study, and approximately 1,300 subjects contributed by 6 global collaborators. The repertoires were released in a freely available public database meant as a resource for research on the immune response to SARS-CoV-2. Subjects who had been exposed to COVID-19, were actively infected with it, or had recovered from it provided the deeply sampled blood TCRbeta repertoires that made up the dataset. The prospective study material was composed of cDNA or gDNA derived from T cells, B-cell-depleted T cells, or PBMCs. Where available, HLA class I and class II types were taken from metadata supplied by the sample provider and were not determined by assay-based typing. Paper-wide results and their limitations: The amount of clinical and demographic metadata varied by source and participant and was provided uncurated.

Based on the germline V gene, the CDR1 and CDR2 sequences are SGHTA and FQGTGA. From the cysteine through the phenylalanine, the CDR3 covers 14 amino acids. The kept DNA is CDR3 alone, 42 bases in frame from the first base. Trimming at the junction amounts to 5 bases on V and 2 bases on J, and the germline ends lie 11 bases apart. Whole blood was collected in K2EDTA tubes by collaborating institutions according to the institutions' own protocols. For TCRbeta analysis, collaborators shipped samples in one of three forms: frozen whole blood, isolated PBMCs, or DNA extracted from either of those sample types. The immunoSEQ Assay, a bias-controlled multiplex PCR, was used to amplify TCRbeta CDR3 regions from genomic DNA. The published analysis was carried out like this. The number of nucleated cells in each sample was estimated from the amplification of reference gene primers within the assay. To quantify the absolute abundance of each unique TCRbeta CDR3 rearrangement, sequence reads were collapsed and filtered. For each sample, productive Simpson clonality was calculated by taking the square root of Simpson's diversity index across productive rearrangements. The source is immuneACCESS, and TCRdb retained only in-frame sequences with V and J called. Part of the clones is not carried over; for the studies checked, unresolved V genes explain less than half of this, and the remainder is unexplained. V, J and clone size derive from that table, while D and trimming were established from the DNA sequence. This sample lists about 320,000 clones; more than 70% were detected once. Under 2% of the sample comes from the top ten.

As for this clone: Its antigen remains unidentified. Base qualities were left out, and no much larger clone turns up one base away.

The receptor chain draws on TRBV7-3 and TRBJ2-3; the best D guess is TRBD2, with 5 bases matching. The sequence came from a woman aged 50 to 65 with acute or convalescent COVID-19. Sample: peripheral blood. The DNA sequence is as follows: TGTGCCAGCAGCCGGGGATTGAACACAGATACGCAGTATTTT. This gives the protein CASSRGLNTDTQYF.